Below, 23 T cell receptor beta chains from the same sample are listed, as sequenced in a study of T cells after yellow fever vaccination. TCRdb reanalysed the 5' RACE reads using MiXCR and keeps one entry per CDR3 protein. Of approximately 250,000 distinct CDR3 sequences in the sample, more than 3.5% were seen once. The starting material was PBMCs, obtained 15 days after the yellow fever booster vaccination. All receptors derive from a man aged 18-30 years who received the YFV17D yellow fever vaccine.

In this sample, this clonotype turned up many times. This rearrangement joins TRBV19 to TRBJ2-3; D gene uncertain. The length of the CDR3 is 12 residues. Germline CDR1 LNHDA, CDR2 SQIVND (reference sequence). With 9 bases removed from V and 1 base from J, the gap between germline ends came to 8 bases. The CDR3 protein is CASPARTDTQYF. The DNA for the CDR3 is TGTGCCAGCCCGGCGCGCACAGATACGCAGTATTTT.

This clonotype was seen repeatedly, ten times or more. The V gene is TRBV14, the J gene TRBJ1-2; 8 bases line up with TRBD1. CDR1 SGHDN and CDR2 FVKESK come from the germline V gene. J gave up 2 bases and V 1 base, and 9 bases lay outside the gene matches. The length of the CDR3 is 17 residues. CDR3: CASSQGLGRGPNYGYTF. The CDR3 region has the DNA TGTGCCAGCAGCCAAGGCCTAGGCAGGGGGCCCAACTATGGCTACACCTTC.

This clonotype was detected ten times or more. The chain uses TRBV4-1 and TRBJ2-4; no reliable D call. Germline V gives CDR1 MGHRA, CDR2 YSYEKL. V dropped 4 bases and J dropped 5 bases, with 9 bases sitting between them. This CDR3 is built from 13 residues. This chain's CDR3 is CASSLDDQNIQYF. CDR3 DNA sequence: TGCGCCAGCAGCCTCGACGACCAAAACATTCAGTACTTC.

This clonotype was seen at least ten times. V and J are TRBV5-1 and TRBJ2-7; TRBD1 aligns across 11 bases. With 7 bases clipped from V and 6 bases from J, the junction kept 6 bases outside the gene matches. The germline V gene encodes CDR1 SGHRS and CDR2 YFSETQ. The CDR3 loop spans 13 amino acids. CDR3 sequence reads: CASEEDRGREQYF. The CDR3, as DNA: TGCGCCAGCGAGGAGGACAGGGGGCGCGAGCAGTACTTC.

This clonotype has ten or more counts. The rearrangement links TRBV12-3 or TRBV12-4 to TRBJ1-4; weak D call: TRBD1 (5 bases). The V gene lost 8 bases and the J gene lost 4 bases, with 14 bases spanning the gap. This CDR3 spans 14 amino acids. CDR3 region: CASSSSTDNEKLFF. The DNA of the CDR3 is TGTGCCAGCTCATCCTCGACAGATAATGAAAAACTGTTTTTT.

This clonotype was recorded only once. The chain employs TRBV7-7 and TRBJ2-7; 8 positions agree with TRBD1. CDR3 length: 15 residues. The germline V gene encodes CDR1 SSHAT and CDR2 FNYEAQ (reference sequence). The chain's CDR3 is CASRNTGGSSYEQYV. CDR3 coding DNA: TGTGCTAGCAGAAATACAGGGGGTAGCTCCTACGAGCAGTACGTC.

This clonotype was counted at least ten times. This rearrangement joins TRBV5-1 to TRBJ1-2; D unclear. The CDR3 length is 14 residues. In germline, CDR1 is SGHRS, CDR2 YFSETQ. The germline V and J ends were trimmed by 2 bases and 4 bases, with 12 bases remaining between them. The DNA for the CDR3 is TGCGCCAGCAGCTTCGGACGGGTCGGCTATGGCTACACCTTC. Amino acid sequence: CASSFGRVGYGYTF.

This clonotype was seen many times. The CDR3 region has the DNA TGCAGTGCTTACGGGCTAGCGGGACCCAGGGATACGCAGTATTTT. It specifies CSAYGLAGPRDTQYF. The rearrangement uses TRBV20-1 and TRBJ2-3, with TRBD2 identical over 9 bases. The V and J ends lost 5 bases and 6 bases, in that order; junction bases with no gene match: 12. The germline V gene encodes CDR1 DFQATT and CDR2 SNEGSKA (reference sequence). The CDR3 spans 15 residues.

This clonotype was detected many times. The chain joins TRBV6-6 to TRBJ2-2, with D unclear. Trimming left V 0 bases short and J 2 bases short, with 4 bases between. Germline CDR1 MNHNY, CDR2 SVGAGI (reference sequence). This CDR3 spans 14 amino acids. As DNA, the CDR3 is TGTGCCAGCAGTTACTCCCTAAACACCGGGGAGCTGTTTTTT. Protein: CASSYSLNTGELFF.

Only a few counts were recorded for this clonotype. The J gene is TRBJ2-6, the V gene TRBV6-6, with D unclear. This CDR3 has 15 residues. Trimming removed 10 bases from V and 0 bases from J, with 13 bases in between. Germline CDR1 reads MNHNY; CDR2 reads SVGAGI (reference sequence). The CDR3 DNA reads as TGTGCCACCCTCATATCGCTCTCTGGGGCCAACGTCCTGACTTTC. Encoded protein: CATLISLSGANVLTF.

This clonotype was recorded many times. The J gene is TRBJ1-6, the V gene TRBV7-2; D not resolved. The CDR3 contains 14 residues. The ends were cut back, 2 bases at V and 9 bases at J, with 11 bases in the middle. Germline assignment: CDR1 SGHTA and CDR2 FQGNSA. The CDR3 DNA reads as TGTGCCAGCAGCTTAAATTCCGGCAGTTCACCCCTCCACTTT. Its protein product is CASSLNSGSSPLHF.

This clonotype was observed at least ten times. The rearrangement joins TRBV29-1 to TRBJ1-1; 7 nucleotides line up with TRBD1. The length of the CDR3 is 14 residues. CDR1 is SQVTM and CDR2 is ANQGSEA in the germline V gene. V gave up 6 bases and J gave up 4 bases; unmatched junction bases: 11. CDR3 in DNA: TGCAGCGTACAACAGGGGCCAAGGAGCACTGAAGCTTTCTTT. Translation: CSVQQGPRSTEAFF.

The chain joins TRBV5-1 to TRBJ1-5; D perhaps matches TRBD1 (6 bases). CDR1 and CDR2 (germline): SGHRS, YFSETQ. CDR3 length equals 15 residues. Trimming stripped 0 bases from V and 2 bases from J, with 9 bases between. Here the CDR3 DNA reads TGCGCCAGCAGCTTGGCCGGGGGCCGCAATCAGCCCCAGCATTTT. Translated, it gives CASSLAGGRNQPQHF. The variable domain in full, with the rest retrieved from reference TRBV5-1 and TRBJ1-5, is KAGVTQTPRYLIKTRGQQVTLSCSPISGHRSVSWYQQTPGQGLQFLFEYFSETQRNKGNFPGRFSGRQFSNSRSEMNVSTLELGDSALYLCASSLAGGRNQPQHFGDGTRLSIL.

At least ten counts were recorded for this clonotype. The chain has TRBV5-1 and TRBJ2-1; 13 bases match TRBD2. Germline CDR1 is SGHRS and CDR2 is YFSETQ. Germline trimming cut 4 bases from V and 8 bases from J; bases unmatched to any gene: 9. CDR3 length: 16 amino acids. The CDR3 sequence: CASSRQTSGGADEQFF. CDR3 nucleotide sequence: TGCGCCAGCAGCCGGCAAACTAGCGGGGGGGCAGATGAGCAGTTCTTC.

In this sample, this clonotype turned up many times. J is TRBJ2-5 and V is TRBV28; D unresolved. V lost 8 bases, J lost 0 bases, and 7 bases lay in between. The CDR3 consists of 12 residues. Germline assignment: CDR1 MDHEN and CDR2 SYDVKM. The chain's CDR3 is CASQADQETQYF. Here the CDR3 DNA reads TGTGCCAGCCAAGCAGACCAAGAGACCCAGTACTTC.

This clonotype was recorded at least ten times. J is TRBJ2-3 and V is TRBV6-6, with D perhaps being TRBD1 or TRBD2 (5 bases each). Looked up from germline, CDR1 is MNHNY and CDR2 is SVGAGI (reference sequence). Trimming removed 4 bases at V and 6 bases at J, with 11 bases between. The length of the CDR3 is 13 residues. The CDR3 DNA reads TGTGCCAGCAGTTTTGGGGGTGGCGATACGCAGTATTTT. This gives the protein CASSFGGGDTQYF.

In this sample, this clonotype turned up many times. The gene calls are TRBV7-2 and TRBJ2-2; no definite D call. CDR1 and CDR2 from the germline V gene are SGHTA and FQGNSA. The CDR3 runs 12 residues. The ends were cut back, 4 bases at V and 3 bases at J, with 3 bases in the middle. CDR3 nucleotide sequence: TGTGCCAGCAGCTGGTACACCGGGGAGCTGTTTTTT. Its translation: CASSWYTGELFF. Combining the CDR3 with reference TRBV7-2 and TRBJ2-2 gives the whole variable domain GAGVSQSPSNKVTEKGKDVELRCDPISGHTALYWYRQSLGQGLEFLIYFQGNSAPDKSGLPSDRFSAERTGGSVSTLTIQRTQQEDSAVYLCASSWYTGELFFGEGSRLTVL.

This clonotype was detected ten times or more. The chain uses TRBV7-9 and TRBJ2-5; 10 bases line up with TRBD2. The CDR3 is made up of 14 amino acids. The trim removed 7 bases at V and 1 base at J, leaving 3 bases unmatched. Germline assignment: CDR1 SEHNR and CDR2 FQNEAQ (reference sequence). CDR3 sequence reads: CASNPSGGQETQYF. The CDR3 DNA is TGTGCCAGCAACCCTAGCGGGGGCCAAGAGACCCAGTACTTC.

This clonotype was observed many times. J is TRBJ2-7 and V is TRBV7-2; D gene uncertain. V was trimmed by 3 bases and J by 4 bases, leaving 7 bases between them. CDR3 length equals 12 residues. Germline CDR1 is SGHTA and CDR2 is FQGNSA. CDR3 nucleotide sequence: TGTGCCAGCAGCTTCCAAGGTTACGAGCAGTACTTC. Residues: CASSFQGYEQYF.

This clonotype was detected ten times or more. The CDR3, as DNA: TGTGCCTGGAGTAAGCAGGAAGATCAGCCCCAGCATTTT. It translates to CAWSKQEDQPQHF. The rearrangement uses TRBV30 and TRBJ1-5; the D is unclear. The ends were cut back, 2 bases at V and 5 bases at J, with 10 bases in the middle. Germline CDR1 reads GTSNPN; CDR2 reads SVGIG (reference sequence). This CDR3 has 13 amino acids.

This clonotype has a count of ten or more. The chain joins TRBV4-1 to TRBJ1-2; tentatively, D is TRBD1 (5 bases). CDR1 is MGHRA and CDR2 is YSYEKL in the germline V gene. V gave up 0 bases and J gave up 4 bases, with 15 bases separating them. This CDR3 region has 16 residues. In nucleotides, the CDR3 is TGCGCCAGCAGCCAAGACTGGGCAGGGAAATCCTATGGCTACACCTTC. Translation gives CASSQDWAGKSYGYTF.

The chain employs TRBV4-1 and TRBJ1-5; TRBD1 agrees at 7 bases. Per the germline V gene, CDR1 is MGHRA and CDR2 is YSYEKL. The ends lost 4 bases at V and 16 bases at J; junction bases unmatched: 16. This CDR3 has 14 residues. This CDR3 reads CASSPQQGNQPHHF. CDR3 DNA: TGCGCCAGCAGCCCGCAACAGGGGAATCAGCCTCACCATTTT.

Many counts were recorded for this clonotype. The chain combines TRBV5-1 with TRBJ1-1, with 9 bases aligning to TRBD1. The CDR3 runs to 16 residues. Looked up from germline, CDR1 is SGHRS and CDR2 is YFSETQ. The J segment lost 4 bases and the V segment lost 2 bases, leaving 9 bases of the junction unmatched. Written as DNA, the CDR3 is TGCGCCAGCAGCTTTACAGGGGGCTCTGGAAGCACTGAAGCTTTCTTT. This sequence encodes CASSFTGGSGSTEAFF.